These 31 T cell receptor beta chains share one sample of origin, sequenced in a study of regulatory T cells in long-lasting Graves disease. Described time point: persistent/refractory GD, antithyroid drugs over 5 years with positive TRAb. Scientists built the TCR library using RNA that was extracted from PBMCs. Sequencing libraries for TCR beta were prepared with iRepertoire HTBI primers and Arm-PCR of CDR3 regions. TCRdb used MiXCR to reprocess the multiplex PCR reads, holding one entry per CDR3 protein. Counted here are 500,000 to 700,000 distinct CDR3 sequences, around 30% occurring once; the ten biggest clones make up about two fifths. The sequencing here drew on peripheral blood mononuclear cells (PBMCs), taken when the disease was refractory, from a patient treated with antithyroid drugs. The source of these receptors is a female donor with Graves disease.

The chain uses TRBV7-3 and TRBJ2-2, with D unresolved. Germline CDR1 reads SGHTA; CDR2 reads FQGTGA. The CDR3 length is 13 residues. V lost 1 base to trimming and J lost 4 bases, with 4 bases between them. DNA for the CDR3: TGTGCCAGCAGCTTAAGTTCCACCGGGGAGCTGTTTTTT. Protein: CASSLSSTGELFF.

The chain combines TRBV9 with TRBJ1-5; 11 bases are shared with TRBD1. Germline CDR1 and CDR2: SGDLS and YYNGEE. The CDR3 consists of 15 residues. J lost 4 bases, V lost 6 bases, and 6 bases had no gene match. The CDR3 region is CASTPGQGVNQPQHF. CDR3 nucleotide sequence: TGTGCCAGCACACCGGGACAGGGGGTTAATCAGCCCCAGCATTTT.

The count of this clonotype is one. In DNA, the CDR3 is TGCAGTGCTAGAGATCGGACAGGGCGGATGAACACTGAAGCTTTCTTT. The encoded protein is CSARDRTGRMNTEAFF. The V and J genes are TRBV20-1 and TRBJ1-1; 8 bases are a match to TRBD1. CDR1 is DFQATT, CDR2 SNEGSKA, per germline (reference sequence). J was trimmed by 0 bases and V by 0 bases; bases with no gene match: 6. The CDR3 length is 16 residues.

To note about this clonotype: No conserved phenylalanine or tryptophan ends this CDR3, so it is likely a read error. This chain uses TRBV29-1 with TRBJ1-2; D gene ambiguous. The CDR3 has 14 amino acids. Germline lookup yields CDR1 SQVTM and CDR2 ANQGSEA. V lost 0 bases and J lost 3, with 11 bases in between. The CDR3 DNA sequence: TGCAGCGTTGAAGATCAGGCGGAGGACTATGGCTACACCATC. As protein: CSVEDQAEDYGYTI.

This clonotype has more than one count but fewer than ten. The chain is built from TRBV4-1 and TRBJ1-2; D is undetermined. CDR1 is MGHRA and CDR2 is YSYEKL in the germline V gene. The CDR3 extends over 16 amino acids. Between the trimmed V and J ends, which lost 0 bases and 7 bases, there was a span of 18 bases. In DNA form, the CDR3 reads TGCGCCAGCAGCCAAGAAGATGTGGTCGGCGTACGTGGCTACACCTTC. This codes for CASSQEDVVGVRGYTF.

A few counts support this clonotype. V usage is TRBV29-1 and J usage is TRBJ2-7; D may match TRBD1 or TRBD2 (5 bases each). V dropped 6 bases and J dropped 7 bases, with 16 bases sitting between them. There are 12 residues in the CDR3. The germline V gene encodes CDR1 SQVTM and CDR2 ANQGSEA. CDR3 coding DNA: TGCAGCGTCCGAAGGGGAGTGGGGGAGCAGTACTTC. The encoded protein is CSVRRGVGEQYF.

This rearrangement joins TRBV7-3 to TRBJ1-2; possibly TRBD1 for D (5 bases). CDR1 is SGHTA and CDR2 is FQGTGA in the germline V gene. V lost 2 bases and J 3 bases, leaving 19 bases between the germline ends. The CDR3 runs to 17 residues. The CDR3 DNA reads as TGTGCCAGCAGCTTATCGGCAGGGTCTCGACTTGACTATGGCTACACCTTC. Translating it yields CASSLSAGSRLDYGYTF. The entire variable domain, with the rest obtained from reference TRBV7-3 and TRBJ1-2, is as follows: GAGVSQTPSNKVTEKGKYVELRCDPISGHTALYWYRQSLGQGPEFLIYFQGTGAADDSGLPNDRFFAVRPEGSVSTLKIQRTERGDSAVYLCASSLSAGSRLDYGYTFGSGTRLTVV.

To note about this clonotype: A much larger clone lies one base from this, so it may be a read error. The chain has TRBV2 and TRBJ1-5; D remains unclear. The CDR3 sequence is 14 residues long. Germline lookup yields CDR1 SNHLY and CDR2 FYNNEI. The CDR3 DNA sequence: TGTGCCAGCAGGGTAGGGTATAGCAATCAGCCCCGGCATTTT. The encoded protein is CASRVGYSNQPRHF.

CDR3 nucleotides: TGTGCCAGCAGCTTGGGGGTGGACAGGGGAGGGCAGCCCCAGCATTTT. Amino acid sequence: CASSLGVDRGGQPQHF. The chain has TRBV5-5 and TRBJ1-5; 9 bases line up with TRBD1. CDR3 size: 16 residues. Germline V gene sequence: CDR1 SGHKS, CDR2 YYEKEE (reference sequence). V shed 0 bases, J shed 7 bases, and the junction held 8 bases outside the gene matches.

The chain carries TRBV27 and TRBJ1-1; D unresolved. CDR3 length: 16 residues. Trimming removed 5 bases at V and 4 bases at J, with 20 bases between. Germline V lookup: CDR1 MNHEY, CDR2 SMNVEV (reference sequence). The CDR3 here is CASSRPGLSQPTEAFF. CDR3 nucleotide sequence: TGTGCCAGCAGTCGGCCGGGGTTATCTCAACCCACTGAAGCTTTCTTT.

There are a few counts of this clonotype. This chain uses TRBV28 with TRBJ1-5, with D perhaps matching TRBD1 (6 bases). Trimming removed 1 base at V and 0 bases at J, with 13 bases between. In germline, CDR1 is MDHEN, CDR2 SYDVKM. The CDR3 loop spans 17 amino acids. CDR3 sequence (DNA): TGTGCCAGCAGTTTATCCAAGAGGGGGAATAGCAATCAGCCCCAGCATTTT. Translation gives CASSLSKRGNSNQPQHF. Looking up the rest from reference TRBV28 and TRBJ1-5 gives the full variable domain: DVKVTQSSRYLVKRTGEKVFLECVQDMDHENMFWYRQDPGLGLRLIYFSYDVKMKEKGDIPEGYSVSREKKERFSLILESASTNQTSMYLCASSLSKRGNSNQPQHFGDGTRLSIL.

This clonotype was observed a few times. The rearrangement uses TRBV7-6 and TRBJ1-2; possible D gene TRBD1, 6 bases. V shed 5 bases and J shed 2 bases, with 24 bases lying between them. This CDR3 comprises 18 residues. Germline V CDR1 and CDR2: SGHVS, FNYEAQ. CDR3 sequence: CASSPLQQGRVPNYGYTF. CDR3 DNA sequence: TGTGCCAGCAGCCCCCTTCAACAGGGACGAGTGCCCAACTATGGCTACACCTTC.

The V and J genes are TRBV27 and TRBJ1-5; D is unclear. Germline CDR1 MNHEY, CDR2 SMNVEV (reference sequence). Trimming shortened V by 3 bases and J by 4 bases, and 13 bases separated the two germline ends. The CDR3 is 15 amino acids. Here the CDR3 DNA reads TGTGCCAGCAGTTTGGACTCTTACCCTAATCAGCCCCAGCATTTT. As protein: CASSLDSYPNQPQHF.

This clonotype has a count of ten or more. This chain links TRBV10-1 with TRBJ1-2; D is uncertain. The V end was cut by 2 bases, the J end by 1 base, with 5 bases between. This CDR3 region has 13 residues. Per germline, CDR1 WNHNN and CDR2 SYGVQD (reference sequence). CDR3 in DNA: TGCGCCAGCAGTGAGGCCAGTAACTATGGCTACACCTTC. This encodes CASSEASNYGYTF.

Of note for this clonotype: With a much larger clone just one base away, this may be a read error. This sequence joins TRBV2 and TRBJ1-1, with D maybe TRBD1 (6 bases). The CDR3 runs 13 residues. Germline V lookup: CDR1 SNHLY, CDR2 FYNNEI. The CDR3 coding sequence is TGTGCCGGCAGTGGGGGGGGGCGCACTGAAGCTTTCTTT. It specifies CAGSGGGRTEAFF.

In its sample, this clonotype was seen many times. The chain carries TRBV2 and TRBJ2-5; the D gene could be TRBD1 or TRBD2 (5 bases each). V lost 5 bases and J lost 5, with 18 bases in between. The CDR3 loop spans 15 amino acids. Germline CDR1 SNHLY, CDR2 FYNNEI. The CDR3 is CASSPARDHLETQYF. As DNA, the CDR3 is TGTGCCAGCAGTCCCGCAAGGGACCACCTGGAGACCCAGTACTTC.

The chain uses TRBV2 and TRBJ1-1, with 12 nucleotides matching TRBD1. The V gene's germline CDR1 is SNHLY and CDR2 FYNNEI. V shed 6 bases, J shed 1 base, and the junction held 3 bases outside the gene matches. The CDR3 consists of 15 residues. DNA for the CDR3: TGTGCCAGCAGGGGACAGGGGGCGCGGAACACTGAAGCTTTCTTT. It is translated as CASRGQGARNTEAFF.

As regards this clonotype: A read error is possible here, since a much larger clone lies one base away. The chain joins TRBV27 to TRBJ2-7; no definite D call. The germline V gene has CDR1 MNHEY and CDR2 SMNVEV (reference sequence). CDR3 length equals 14 residues. The CDR3 nucleotides read TGTGCCAGCAGTTTACAGCTCCTATCCTACGAGCAGTGCTTC. It is translated as CASSLQLLSYEQCF.

This clonotype was seen a few times. This chain links TRBV6-1 with TRBJ1-1; D not resolved. CDR1 and CDR2 (germline): MNHNS, SASEGT. V dropped 3 bases and J dropped 0 bases, with 11 bases sitting between them. This CDR3 region has 15 residues. CDR3 in DNA: TGTGCCAGCAGTGATTTGTGGAACATGAACACTGAAGCTTTCTTT. It is translated as CASSDLWNMNTEAFF.

This clonotype has at least ten counts. The V call is TRBV12-3 or TRBV12-4, the J call TRBJ2-5, with unresolved D. The CDR3 totals 14 residues. Trimming left V 2 bases short and J 4 bases short, with 11 bases between. The CDR3 DNA follows: TGTGCCAGCAGTTTATTGGGCAAGGGAGAGACCCAGTACTTC. Encoded protein: CASSLLGKGETQYF.

This clonotype was found many times. The chain has TRBV11-2 and TRBJ2-7; TRBD2 matches 11 bases. CDR1 is SGHAT and CDR2 is FQNNGV in the germline V gene. J lost 9 bases, V lost 6 bases, and 10 bases had no gene match. CDR3 length: 14 amino acids. CDR3 region: CASRPLAGAVRQYF. The CDR3 DNA reads as TGTGCCAGCAGACCACTAGCGGGAGCGGTGCGGCAGTACTTC. The variable domain in full, with the rest retrieved from reference TRBV11-2 and TRBJ2-7, is EAGVAQSPRYKIIEKRQSVAFWCNPISGHATLYWYQQILGQGPKLLIQFQNNGVVDDSQLPKDRFSAERLKGVDSTLKIQPAKLEDSAVYLCASRPLAGAVRQYFGPGTRLTVT.

This rearrangement joins TRBV29-1 to TRBJ2-7; no clear D. Looked up from germline, CDR1 is SQVTM and CDR2 is ANQGSEA. Deletions cut 4 bases from V and 2 bases from J, with 9 bases between. The CDR3 extends over 12 amino acids. The CDR3 spells CSVGPAPYEQYF. DNA of the CDR3: TGCAGCGTTGGGCCGGCGCCCTACGAGCAGTACTTC.

This clonotype has a single count. V is TRBV12-3 or TRBV12-4 and J is TRBJ1-6; D unclear. Trimming took off 4 bases at V and 8 bases at J, with 9 bases between the two ends. The CDR3 totals 13 residues. CDR3 amino acids: CASSSVLDSPLHF. Here the CDR3 DNA reads TGTGCCAGCAGTTCGGTTCTGGATTCACCCCTCCACTTT.

This chain uses TRBV11-2 with TRBJ2-2; 7 nucleotides align to TRBD2. Germline-derived CDR1 and CDR2 are SGHAT and FQNNGV. The CDR3 length is 16 residues. Unmatched junction bases numbered 6, after V lost 4 bases and J lost 1 base. The CDR3 region is CASSSRGSLNTGELFF. DNA of the CDR3: TGTGCCAGCAGCTCGCGGGGGTCTCTGAACACCGGGGAGCTGTTTTTT.

Notes on this clonotype: Because it lacks the conserved phenylalanine or tryptophan at the end, this CDR3 is likely a read error. The V and J genes are TRBV29-1 and TRBJ1-2; 7 bases fit TRBD1. The trim removed 4 bases at V and 8 bases at J, leaving 7 bases unmatched. This CDR3 has 12 residues. Germline values: CDR1 SQVTM, CDR2 ANQGSEA. The CDR3 is CSVVKGARGYTL. The CDR3, as DNA: TGCAGCGTTGTGAAGGGGGCGAGGGGCTACACCCTC.

This clonotype was counted a single time. V and J are TRBV19 and TRBJ1-5; TRBD1 aligns across 12 bases. The CDR3 covers 17 residues. Losses at the gene ends were 5 bases for V and 5 bases for J; bases not matched to a gene: 10. CDR1 and CDR2 from the germline V gene are LNHDA and SQIVND (reference sequence). The CDR3 reads CASSAGTGGIGHQPQHF. The CDR3 nucleotides read TGTGCCAGTAGTGCCGGGACAGGGGGCATTGGGCATCAGCCCCAGCATTTT.

This clonotype was counted many times. The genes are TRBV2 and TRBJ1-5; the match to TRBD1 covers 8 bases. V lost 3 bases and J lost 4; bases outside the gene matches: 5. This CDR3 is 15 amino acids long. Germline-derived CDR1 and CDR2 are SNHLY and FYNNEI. CDR3 nucleotides: TGTGCCAGCAGTGACTCGACAGGGGAAAATCAGCCCCAGCATTTT. It is translated as CASSDSTGENQPQHF.

The chain is built from TRBV20-1 and TRBJ1-2; no clear D. This CDR3 is built from 14 residues. Germline V lookup: CDR1 DFQATT, CDR2 SNEGSKA (reference sequence). The germline V and J ends were trimmed by 4 bases and 2 bases, with 14 bases remaining between them. In DNA form, the CDR3 reads TGCAGTGCTAAACTCCTTCCCGGGAACTATGGCTACACCTTC. Its translation is CSAKLLPGNYGYTF.

V gene TRBV5-8 combines with J gene TRBJ2-7, with unresolved D. Per the germline V gene, CDR1 is SGHTS and CDR2 is YDEGEE. V dropped 0 bases and J dropped 6 bases, with 10 bases sitting between them. This CDR3 is 13 amino acids long. CDR3 coding DNA: TGTGCCAGCAGCTTGGTAGGTCCCTCCGAGCAGTACTTC. It codes for CASSLVGPSEQYF.

This clonotype was picked up one time. The chain carries TRBV28 and TRBJ2-3; the match to TRBD2 covers 12 bases. Per the germline V gene, CDR1 is MDHEN and CDR2 is SYDVKM. Losses at the gene ends were 5 bases for V and 2 bases for J; bases not matched to a gene: 8. The CDR3 is made up of 17 amino acids. The CDR3 reads CASSPRRLAGDTDTQYF. Written as DNA, the CDR3 is TGTGCCAGCAGTCCTCGACGACTAGCGGGGGACACAGATACGCAGTATTTT.

This clonotype was seen only a few times. This chain connects TRBV14 to TRBJ1-6; TRBD1 might be the D (5 bases). Germline V lookup: CDR1 SGHDN, CDR2 FVKESK. This CDR3 is 12 amino acids long. Trimming shortened V by 1 base and J by 11 bases, and 6 bases separated the two germline ends. CDR3 region: CASSQVGPPLHF. CDR3 in DNA: TGTGCCAGCAGCCAAGTGGGGCCACCCCTCCACTTT.